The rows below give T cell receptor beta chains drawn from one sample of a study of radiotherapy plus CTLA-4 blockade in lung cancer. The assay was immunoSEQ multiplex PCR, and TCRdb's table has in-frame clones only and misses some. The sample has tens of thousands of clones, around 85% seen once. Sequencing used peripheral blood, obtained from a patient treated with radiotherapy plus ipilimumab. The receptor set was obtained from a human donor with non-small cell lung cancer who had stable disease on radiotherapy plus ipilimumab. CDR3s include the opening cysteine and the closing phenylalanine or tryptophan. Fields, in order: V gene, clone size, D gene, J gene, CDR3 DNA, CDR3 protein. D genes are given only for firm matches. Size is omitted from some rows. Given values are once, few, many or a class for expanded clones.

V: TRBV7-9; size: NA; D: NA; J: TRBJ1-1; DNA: TGTGCCAGCAGCTCCCGACGGAGGGAAGGGAACACTGAAGCTTTCTTT; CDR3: CASSSRRREGNTEAFF
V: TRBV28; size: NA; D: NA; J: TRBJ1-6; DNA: TGTGCCAGCAGCCCTGGGGGGGGCCGGGTGTATAATTCACCCCTCCACTTT; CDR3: CASSPGGGRVYNSPLHF
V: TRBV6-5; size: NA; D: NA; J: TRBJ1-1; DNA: TGTGCCAGCAGTTCCCCAGGACAGACTCCGAACACTGAAGCTTTCTTT; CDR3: CASSSPGQTPNTEAFF
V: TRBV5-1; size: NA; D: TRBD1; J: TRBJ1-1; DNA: TGCGCCAGCAGCTTGGGCAGGGGGGTAACTGAAGCTTTCTTT; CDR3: CASSLGRGVTEAFF
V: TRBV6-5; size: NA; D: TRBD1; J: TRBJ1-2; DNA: TGTGCCAGCAGCCTCTACAGGGGCTATGGCTACACCTTC; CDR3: CASSLYRGYGYTF
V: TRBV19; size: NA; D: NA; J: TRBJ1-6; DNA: TGTGCCAGTAGTGTTACGGACAGTCTTTCACCCCTCCACTTT; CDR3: CASSVTDSLSPLHF
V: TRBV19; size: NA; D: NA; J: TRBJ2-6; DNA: TGTGCCGGAGGGGGGGCCAACGTCCTGACTTTC; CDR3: CAGGGANVLTF
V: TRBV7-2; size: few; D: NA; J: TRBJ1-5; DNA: TGTGCCAGCAGCTTAGCGATGGGGGGCAATCAGCCCCAGCATTTT; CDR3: CASSLAMGGNQPQHF
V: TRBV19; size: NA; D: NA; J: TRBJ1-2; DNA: TGTGCCAGTAGTATGGCGAGACCGTATGGCTACACCTTC; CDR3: CASSMARPYGYTF
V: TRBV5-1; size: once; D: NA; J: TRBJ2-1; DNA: TGCGCCAGCAGCTTGGAGGGAGATGAGCAGTTCTTC; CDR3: CASSLEGDEQFF
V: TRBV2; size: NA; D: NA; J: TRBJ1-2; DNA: TGTGCCAGCACCAGGGACTTCGACTATGGCTACACCTTC; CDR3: CASTRDFDYGYTF
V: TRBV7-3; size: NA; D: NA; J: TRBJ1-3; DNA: TGTGCCAGCAGCTTAGGGCAGGGCTCTGGAAACACCATATATTTT; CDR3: CASSLGQGSGNTIYF
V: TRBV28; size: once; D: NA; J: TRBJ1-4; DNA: TGTGCCAGCAGTTTCGAGGGGGAAAAACTGTTTTTT; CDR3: CASSFEGEKLFF
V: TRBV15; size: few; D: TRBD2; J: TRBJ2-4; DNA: TGTGCCACCAGCAGAGATCGTGGGCGGGGGGGCAAAAACATTCAGTACTTC; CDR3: CATSRDRGRGGKNIQYF
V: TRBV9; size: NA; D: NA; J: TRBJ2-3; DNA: TGTGCCAGCAGCGTAGGAACGGGGTCGAGCTCAGATACGCAGTATTTT; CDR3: CASSVGTGSSSDTQYF
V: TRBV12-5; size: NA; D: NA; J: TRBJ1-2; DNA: TGTGCTAGTGGTTTAGACAAGAATGGCTACACCTTC; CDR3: CASGLDKNGYTF
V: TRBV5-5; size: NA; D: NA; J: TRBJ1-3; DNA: TGTGCCAGCAGCATCGGGAACTCTGGAAACACCATATATTTT; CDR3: CASSIGNSGNTIYF
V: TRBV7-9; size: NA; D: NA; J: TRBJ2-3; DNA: TGTGCCAGCAGCTTCGGGGCGAGGAGCCCTAGCACAGATACGCAGTATTTT; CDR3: CASSFGARSPSTDTQYF
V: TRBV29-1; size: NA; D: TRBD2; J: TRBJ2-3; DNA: TGCAGCGTTCACGGGGGTAGCGGGGGACGCACAGATACGCAGTATTTT; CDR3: CSVHGGSGGRTDTQYF
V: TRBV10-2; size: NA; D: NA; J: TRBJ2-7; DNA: TGCGCCAGCAGTGGCCAGGGAGGTTACGAGCAGTACTTC; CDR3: CASSGQGGYEQYF
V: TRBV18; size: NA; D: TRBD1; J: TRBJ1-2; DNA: TGTGCCAGCTCGGGGACAGCTAACTATGGCTACACCTTC; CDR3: CASSGTANYGYTF
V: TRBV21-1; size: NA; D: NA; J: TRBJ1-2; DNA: TGTGCCAGCAAATCTGGGGGCTACACCTTC; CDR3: CASKSGGYTF
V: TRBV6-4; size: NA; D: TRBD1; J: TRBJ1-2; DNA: TGTGCCAGCAGTCAAGGGACAGACCCTCCTTATGGCTACACCTTC; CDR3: CASSQGTDPPYGYTF
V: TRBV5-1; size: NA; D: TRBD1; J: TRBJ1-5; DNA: TGCGCCAGCAGCTTTGCCCCCGCGACAGGGGGCGGCAATCAGCCCCAGCATTTT; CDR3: CASSFAPATGGGNQPQHF
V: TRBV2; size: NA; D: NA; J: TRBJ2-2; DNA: TGTGCCAGCAGTATTAGGGGAGCCGGGGAGCTGTTTTTT; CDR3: CASSIRGAGELFF
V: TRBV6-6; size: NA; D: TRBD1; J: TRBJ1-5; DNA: TGTGCCAGCGGGGAGGGACAGTGGGGGTGGCCCCAGCATTTT; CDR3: CASGEGQWGWPQHF
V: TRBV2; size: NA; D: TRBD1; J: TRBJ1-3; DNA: TGTGCCAGCAGTGTGCGGATGGACAGGGCGCTTGCTGGAAACACCATATATTTT; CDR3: CASSVRMDRALAGNTIYF
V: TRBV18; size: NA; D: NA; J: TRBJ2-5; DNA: TGTGCCAGCTCATCGCCGGGCAAGTCAGGGGAGACCCAGTACTTC; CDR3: CASSSPGKSGETQYF